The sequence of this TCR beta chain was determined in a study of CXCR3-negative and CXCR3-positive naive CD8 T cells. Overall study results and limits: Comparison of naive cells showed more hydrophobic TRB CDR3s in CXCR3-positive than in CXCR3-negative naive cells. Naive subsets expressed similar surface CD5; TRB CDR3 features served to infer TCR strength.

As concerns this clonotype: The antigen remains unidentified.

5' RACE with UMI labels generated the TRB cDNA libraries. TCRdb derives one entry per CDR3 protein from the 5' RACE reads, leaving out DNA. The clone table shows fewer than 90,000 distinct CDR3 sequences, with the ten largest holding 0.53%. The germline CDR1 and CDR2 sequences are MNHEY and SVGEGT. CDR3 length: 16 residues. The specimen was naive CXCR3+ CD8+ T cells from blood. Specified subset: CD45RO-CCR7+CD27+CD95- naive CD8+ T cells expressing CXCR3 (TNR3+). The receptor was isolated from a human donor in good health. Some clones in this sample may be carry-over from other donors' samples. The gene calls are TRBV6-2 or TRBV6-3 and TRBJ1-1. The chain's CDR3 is CASSYWTEGPRAEAFF.